Detailed here is one T cell receptor beta chain. This entry belongs to a study of OX40 agonist ivuxolimab in advanced cancers. Study-level background: Prior anti-PD-1, anti-PD-L1 or anti-CTLA-4 therapy did not bar entry, and about 38% had some.

The CDR3 is 14 amino acids. Trimming took 7 bases from V and 4 from J; bases not matched to a gene: 3. Germline V gives CDR1 MNHEY, CDR2 SVGAGI. The assay was immunoSEQ multiplex PCR, and TCRdb's table has in-frame clones only and misses some. The sample records approximately 50,000 clones, around 80% being singletons. The sample consisted of CD4+ or CD8+ T cells sorted from blood, taken in a trial of the OX40 agonist ivuxolimab. The J gene is TRBJ1-5, the V gene TRBV6-5, with TRBD1 matching over 11 bases. The receptor comes from an adult with an advanced solid tumor such as melanoma, head and neck, liver or kidney cancer. In DNA, the CDR3 is TGTGCCAGCATTGGGACAGGGGGAAATCAGCCCCAGCATTTT. It encodes CASIGTGGNQPQHF.